The 22 T cell receptor beta chains presented below share a single source sample, sequenced in a study of blood T cells in healthy people across ages. The authors ran a second PCR of 7 to 11 cycles using a sample-barcoded 5' primer and a J-beta primer mix. MiXCR, applied by TCRdb to the 5' RACE reads, yields one record per CDR3 protein. The repertoire holds fewer than 1,000,000 distinct CDR3 sequences, with around 45% as singletons. The sequenced sample was blood. These receptors came from an elderly man in good health.

On this clonotype: This clone may be a read error of a much larger clone one base away. The rearrangement uses TRBV20-1 and TRBJ2-3; the match to TRBD2 covers 9 bases. Losses at the gene ends were 5 bases for V and 5 bases for J; bases not matched to a gene: 8. From germline, CDR1 is DFQATT and CDR2 SNEGSKA (reference sequence). The CDR3 extends over 14 amino acids. This CDR3 reads CSAGRGGPQDTQYF. The DNA of the CDR3 is TGCAGTGCTGGGCGGGGGGGACCACAAGATACGCAGTATTTT.

This rearrangement joins TRBV27 to TRBJ2-3; D is possibly TRBD2 (5 bases). The CDR3 has 14 residues. Trimming pared 6 bases from V and 4 bases from J, leaving 14 bases between. Germline lookup yields CDR1 MNHEY and CDR2 SMNVEV (reference sequence). The chain's CDR3 is CASRTRTGADTQYF. For the CDR3, the DNA is TGTGCCAGCAGAACTCGTACCGGGGCAGATACGCAGTATTTT.

This clonotype was counted only a few times. V and J are TRBV5-1 and TRBJ2-5, with TRBD2 identical over 8 bases. V was clipped by 4 bases and J by 2 bases; unmatched bases: 4. Germline CDR1 is SGHRS and CDR2 is YFSETQ. This CDR3 has 14 residues. The CDR3 bases are TGCGCCAGCAGCCCGACTAGCGTGCAAGAGACCCAGTACTTC. It codes for CASSPTSVQETQYF.

The chain joins TRBV20-1 to TRBJ2-7; D possibly uses TRBD1 or TRBD2 (5 bases each). The CDR3 is 13 residues long. In germline, CDR1 is DFQATT, CDR2 SNEGSKA (reference sequence). V was cut by 4 bases and J by 5 bases, with 15 bases left in between. For the CDR3, the DNA is TGCAGTGCTATTGAACAGCAGGGACACGAGCAGTACTTC. It translates to CSAIEQQGHEQYF.

The chain employs TRBV19 and TRBJ2-1; 16 nucleotides align to TRBD2. The V and J ends lost 6 bases and 5 bases, in that order; junction bases with no gene match: 1. CDR1 and CDR2 from the germline V gene are LNHDA and SQIVND (reference sequence). The CDR3 contains 15 residues. The CDR3 sequence: CASRGLAGGDNEQFF. Written as DNA, the CDR3 is TGTGCCAGTAGGGGACTAGCGGGAGGGGACAATGAGCAGTTCTTC.

This clonotype was seen at least ten times. The rearrangement uses TRBV11-1 and TRBJ2-5; 8 bases fit TRBD2. Unmatched junction bases numbered 9, after V lost 5 bases and J lost 7 bases. Germline V gene sequence: CDR1 SGHAT, CDR2 FQDESV (reference sequence). The CDR3 length is 14 residues. CDR3 in amino acids: CASSPGLELWTQYF. The CDR3 DNA reads TGTGCCAGCAGCCCGGGACTAGAATTGTGGACCCAGTACTTC.

This clonotype was detected a few times. V gene TRBV20-1 combines with J gene TRBJ2-1; D call uncertain. CDR1 DFQATT and CDR2 SNEGSKA come from the germline V gene (reference sequence). CDR3 size: 14 residues. Trimming removed 5 bases at V and 0 bases at J, with 11 bases between. The CDR3 spells CSAGRSSSYNEQFF. The CDR3 bases are TGCAGTGCTGGACGGTCTAGCTCCTACAATGAGCAGTTCTTC.

Turning to this clonotype: Because the CDR3 is missing its conserved closing phenylalanine or tryptophan, this is likely a read error. V usage is TRBV7-3 and J usage is TRBJ2-5; 7 bases are a match to TRBD1. With the DNA end fitting TRBJ2-7 better, the J assignment may be wrong. This CDR3 is 15 amino acids long. The germline V gene encodes CDR1 SGHTA and CDR2 FQGTGA. The CDR3 DNA is TGTGCCAGCAGCTCGACCCGGGACAGAAACTACGAGCAGTACTAC. The encoded protein is CASSSTRDRNYEQYY.

The chain employs TRBV20-1 and TRBJ1-1; maybe TRBD1 (6 bases). Looked up from germline, CDR1 is DFQATT and CDR2 is SNEGSKA (reference sequence). The V and J ends lost 1 base and 5 bases respectively, with 11 bases between them. This CDR3 region has 13 residues. The CDR3 bases are TGCAGTGCTAGAGCCGACAGGATGACTGAAGCTTTCTTT. Translation: CSARADRMTEAFF.

This clonotype was detected only a few times. CDR3 in amino acids: CSAAPPAGTADTQYF. The DNA for the CDR3 is TGCAGTGCTGCACCCCCAGCGGGAACAGCAGATACGCAGTATTTT. V and J are TRBV20-1 and TRBJ2-3; 7 nucleotides align to TRBD2. The CDR3 has 15 residues. Looked up from germline, CDR1 is DFQATT and CDR2 is SNEGSKA (reference sequence). The V and J ends lost 5 bases and 4 bases, in that order; junction bases with no gene match: 12.

Of note for this clonotype: The junction does not match germline at one end; this may be a read error. CDR3 in amino acids: CAGSPEPGFHNEQFF. CDR3 sequence (DNA): TGTGCCGGCAGCCCTGAACCAGGGTTCCACAATGAGCAGTTCTTC. The chain has TRBV7-3 and TRBJ2-1; perhaps TRBD1 as D (5 bases). Germline V gene data show CDR1 as SGHTA and CDR2 as FQGTGA. The CDR3 runs 15 residues.

This clonotype was recorded a few times. The rearrangement links TRBV15 to TRBJ2-1; D not resolved. There are 15 residues in the CDR3. Trimming took 1 base from V and 6 from J, leaving 13 bases between them. CDR1 LNHNV and CDR2 YYDKDF come from the germline V gene (reference sequence). The DNA for the CDR3 is TGTGCCACCAGCAGAGTTGGCATCGACTTCAATGAGCAGTTCTTC. Translation: CATSRVGIDFNEQFF. The variable domain in full, completed from reference TRBV15 and TRBJ2-1, reads DAMVIQNPRYQVTQFGKPVTLSCSQTLNHNVMYWYQQKSSQAPKLLFHYYDKDFNNEADTPDNFQSRRPNTSFCFLDIRSPGLGDTAMYLCATSRVGIDFNEQFFGPGTRLTVL.

The rearrangement joins TRBV6-6 to TRBJ1-5; D remains unclear. Germline V gives CDR1 MNHNY, CDR2 SVGAGI (reference sequence). V was shortened by 10 bases and J by 4 bases, with 17 bases between the two germline ends. This CDR3 is built from 14 residues. CDR3 in amino acids: CATSLGNPNQPQHF. CDR3 nucleotides: TGTGCCACCAGCCTAGGTAATCCTAATCAGCCCCAGCATTTT.

The rearrangement uses TRBV7-9 and TRBJ2-7; 10 bases line up with TRBD1. V shed 4 bases, J shed 3 bases, and the junction held 9 bases outside the gene matches. This CDR3 region has 16 residues. CDR1 and CDR2 from the germline V gene are SEHNR and FQNEAQ (reference sequence). CDR3 bases: TGTGCCAGCAGCTCCCTTTCGGGACAGGGGTACTACGAGCAGTACTTC. It encodes CASSSLSGQGYYEQYF.

The chain carries TRBV12-3 or TRBV12-4 and TRBJ1-1, with D tentatively TRBD1 (5 bases). The length of the CDR3 is 14 residues. Trimming pared 3 bases from V and 5 bases from J, leaving 13 bases between. The CDR3 is CASSFVRDGTEAFF. CDR3 nucleotide sequence: TGTGCCAGCAGTTTTGTCAGGGATGGAACTGAAGCTTTCTTT.

The V call is TRBV14, the J call TRBJ2-5; 8 bases fit TRBD2. CDR1 is SGHDN and CDR2 is FVKESK in the germline V gene. J gave up 6 bases and V 1 base, and 4 bases lay outside the gene matches. The CDR3 is 14 amino acids. The CDR3 region has the DNA TGTGCCAGCAGCCAAGTCAGCGGGAGTAAGACCCAGTACTTC. Encoded protein: CASSQVSGSKTQYF.

This clonotype was recorded a few times. The V gene is TRBV11-2, the J gene TRBJ2-1; D may match TRBD1 or TRBD2 (5 bases each). This CDR3 is built from 16 residues. CDR1 is SGHAT and CDR2 is FQNNGV in the germline V gene. Trimming took off 5 bases at V and 0 bases at J, with 14 bases between the two ends. CDR3 DNA: TGTGCCAGCAGCGCCAACAGTGGGACCTCCTACAATGAGCAGTTCTTC. This sequence encodes CASSANSGTSYNEQFF.

The gene calls are TRBV4-2 and TRBJ2-7; D is perhaps TRBD1 (7 bases). The CDR3 is made up of 15 amino acids. The V end lost 1 base, the J end lost 0 bases, and 10 bases lay between the germline ends. Germline V lookup: CDR1 LGHNA, CDR2 YNFKEQ. The CDR3 coding sequence is TGTGCCAGCAGCCAAGGGAGGGACAGCTCCTACGAGCAGTACTTC. Protein: CASSQGRDSSYEQYF.

The rearrangement joins TRBV6-2 or TRBV6-3 to TRBJ2-3; D is possibly TRBD2 (5 bases). This CDR3 is built from 18 residues. CDR1 is MNHEY and CDR2 is SVGEGT in the germline V gene. Trimming took off 6 bases at V and 0 bases at J, with 22 bases between the two ends. CDR3 residues: CASRPTDYYARSTDTQYF. Written as DNA, the CDR3 is TGTGCCAGCAGGCCTACAGACTACTACGCACGCAGCACAGATACGCAGTATTTT.

The V gene is TRBV5-6, the J gene TRBJ2-4; D is perhaps TRBD2 (6 bases). The DNA end is a closer match to TRBJ2-7, so the J assignment may be wrong. Germline CDR1 is SGHDT and CDR2 is YYEEEE. The CDR3 is 14 residues long. CDR3 region: CASSWGLNTYEQYF. The CDR3 DNA reads as TGTGCCAGCAGCTGGGGACTTAACACCTACGAGCAGTACTTC.

The rearrangement uses TRBV7-2 and TRBJ2-1; the D gene is possibly TRBD1 (7 bases). The CDR3 has 17 amino acids. CDR1 SGHTA and CDR2 FQGNSA come from the germline V gene. Between the trimmed V and J ends, which lost 1 base and 7 bases, there was a span of 20 bases. The DNA for the CDR3 is TGTGCCAGCAGCTTAGTGATGGGGGCGTCAGGGGGGAATGAGCAGTTCTTC. It codes for CASSLVMGASGGNEQFF.

This rearrangement joins TRBV27 to TRBJ1-1; no definite D call. The CDR3 contains 16 residues. Germline CDR1 and CDR2: MNHEY and SMNVEV (reference sequence). V lost 2 bases and J lost 0, with 13 bases in between. CDR3 bases: TGTGCCAGCAGTTTACACAAGGTCAGGATGAACACTGAAGCTTTCTTT. Residues: CASSLHKVRMNTEAFF.